This is a list of T cell receptor beta chains from one sample in a study of T cell changes during pregnancy in multiple sclerosis. Sequencing was performed with immunoSEQ multiplex PCR; in TCRdb, only in-frame clones are kept and a portion is missing. The sample shows about 40,000 clones, roughly 92% of them seen only once. Sample: peripheral blood, taken before pregnancy. The receptors here all came from a female donor with multiple sclerosis, enrolled in a pregnancy study. Both conserved end residues are part of each CDR3. Each record gives: J gene, clone size, D gene, V gene, CDR3 DNA, CDR3 protein. D genes are given only for firm matches. The size entry is marked missing in some rows and otherwise reads once, few, many or a size class.

TRBJ1-4,.,TRBD1,TRBV30,TGTGCCTCCAACAGGGGGCGGGAAAAACTGTTTTTT,CASNRGREKLFF
TRBJ2-7,.,.,TRBV5-1,TGCGCCAGCAGCTTTTGGACGGCGGGGTCCTACGAGCAGTACTTC,CASSFWTAGSYEQYF
TRBJ1-1,.,.,TRBV7-9,TGTGCCAGCAACATCCTCGGGACACAGGTTTCTCTGAACACTGAAGCTTTCTTT,CASNILGTQVSLNTEAFF
TRBJ2-5,.,.,TRBV5-1,TGCGCCAGCCGAGTGGGGGGGGGCGGATATCAAGAGACCCAGTACTTC,CASRVGGGGYQETQYF
TRBJ2-5,once,TRBD2,TRBV19,TGTGCCAGTAGTCCCCATAGTGGGGGACTAGCGGGATGGGGCGACGCCCGTCAAGAGACCCAGTACTTC,CASSPHSGGLAGWGDARQETQYF
TRBJ2-3,.,.,TRBV11-2,TGTGCCAGCAGCTCTCTAGCGTATCCAGATACGCAGTATTTT,CASSSLAYPDTQYF
TRBJ2-7,.,TRBD2,TRBV7-2,TGTGCCAGCAGCTTAGCTTCCGGCGGGAGCTCCTACGAGCAGTACTTC,CASSLASGGSSYEQYF
TRBJ1-3,.,.,TRBV10-3,TGTGCCATCAGTGGGATATCCCCTGCTAGCTCTGGAAACACCATATATTTT,CAISGISPASSGNTIYF
TRBJ1-4,.,.,TRBV6-1,TGTGCCAGCAGTGAAGGGGCAGTCTTCGATGAAAAACTGTTTTTT,CASSEGAVFDEKLFF
TRBJ1-3,once,.,TRBV18,TGTGCCAGCTCACCATCACAGGAGAGCTCTGGAAACACCATATATTTT,CASSPSQESSGNTIYF
TRBJ2-2,.,.,TRBV7-2,TGTGCCAGCAGCTGGTCGCGGGGTGGAACCGGGGAGCTGTTTTTT,CASSWSRGGTGELFF
TRBJ1-1,.,.,TRBV6-4,TGTGCCAGCAGTAGGACATCCGACACTGAAGCTTTCTTT,CASSRTSDTEAFF
TRBJ1-1,few,.,TRBV18,TGTGCCAGCTCAGGGGCGGGAGACACTGAAGCTTTCTTT,CASSGAGDTEAFF
TRBJ2-5,.,.,TRBV11-3,TGTGCCAGCAGCGAACAGGGTATGAGAGAGACCCAGTACTTC,CASSEQGMRETQYF
TRBJ2-7,.,TRBD2,TRBV5-1,TGCGCCAGCAGCTTCGTAGCGGGAGAGACCTACGAGCAGTACTTC,CASSFVAGETYEQYF
TRBJ2-1,.,.,TRBV9,TGTGCCAGCAGCGTCCGAACCTTGGCGGGATTCAATGAGCAGTTCTTC,CASSVRTLAGFNEQFF
TRBJ1-1,.,.,TRBV18,TGTGCCAGCTCACCCGCCCTTCTAGCTGAAGCTTTCTTT,CASSPALLAEAFF
TRBJ2-3,.,.,TRBV5-1,TGCGCCAGCAGCCTGGACCGACTAGTAGGAGATACGCAGTATTTT,CASSLDRLVGDTQYF
TRBJ2-3,.,TRBD2,TRBV10-3,TGTGCCATCAGGTCTAGCGGGAGCACAGATACGCAGTATTTT,CAIRSSGSTDTQYF
TRBJ1-1,.,TRBD1,TRBV6-1,TGTGCCAGCAGGACAGGGGAGGGAAGTGAAGCTTTCTTT,CASRTGEGSEAFF
TRBJ2-5,few,.,TRBV19,TGTGCCAGTAGTGGTACGGGGTGGGCGACCCAGTACTTC,CASSGTGWATQYF
TRBJ2-1,.,.,TRBV9,TGTGCCAGCAGCGTAGATGAGCGAGGTTCCTACAATGAGCAGTTCTTC,CASSVDERGSYNEQFF
TRBJ2-5,.,TRBD1,TRBV7-6,TGTGCCAGCAGCCCAAAACAGGGGTTGAACCAAGAGACCCAGTACTTC,CASSPKQGLNQETQYF
TRBJ2-7,.,.,TRBV11-2,TGTGCCAGCAGCTTAGACGGCGGGCACCCCTACGAGCAGTACTTC,CASSLDGGHPYEQYF
TRBJ2-7,.,TRBD1,TRBV5-4,TGTGCCAGCCGAGAGACAGGGGCTACCTACGAGCAGTACTTC,CASRETGATYEQYF
TRBJ1-1,.,TRBD1,TRBV18,TGTGCCAGCTCACCGGGACAGGGAAGTATGAACACTGAAGCTTTCTTT,CASSPGQGSMNTEAFF
TRBJ2-5,once,TRBD2,TRBV6-1,TGTGCCAGCAGTGAGGGACTAGCGGGAGGTTTAGAGACCCAGTACTTC,CASSEGLAGGLETQYF
TRBJ1-1,.,.,TRBV7-2,TGTGCCAGCAGCTTAGACACAGGGTCCACTGAAGCTTTCTTT,CASSLDTGSTEAFF
TRBJ2-7,.,TRBD1,TRBV7-2,TGTGCCAGCAGCCCCGGACAGGCCACCTACGAGCAGTACTTC,CASSPGQATYEQYF
TRBJ1-1,few,.,TRBV7-9,TGTGCCAGCAGCGCCGAGTACACTGAAGCTTTCTTT,CASSAEYTEAFF
TRBJ1-2,.,.,TRBV6-6,TGTGCCAGCAGGATTTTTAGTTATGGCTACACCTTC,CASRIFSYGYTF
TRBJ2-2,.,TRBD2,TRBV5-1,TGCGCCAGCAGCTTGATGGGACTATCTAACACCGGGGAGCTGTTTTTT,CASSLMGLSNTGELFF
TRBJ2-7,once,TRBD1,TRBV5-4,TGTGCCAGCAGCGCAAGGACAGGGACCGAGCAGTACTTC,CASSARTGTEQYF
TRBJ2-3,.,TRBD1,TRBV18,TGTGCCAGCTCATCCGGACAGGGAAAGGCAGATACGCAGTATTTT,CASSSGQGKADTQYF
TRBJ1-5,.,TRBD1,TRBV30,TGTGCCTGGAGTCGTACAGGGGGCTGGGCAAGCAATCAGCCCCAGCATTTT,CAWSRTGGWASNQPQHF
TRBJ1-1,.,.,TRBV27,TGTGCCAGCAGTTTAGGCCCGAACACTGAAGCTTTCTTT,CASSLGPNTEAFF
TRBJ2-7,.,.,TRBV4-3,TGCGCCAGCAGCCAAGAGGCAGGGCGTTTCTACGAGCAGTACTTC,CASSQEAGRFYEQYF
TRBJ2-2,.,.,TRBV27,TGTGCCAGCAGTCGAATTCTGGGGGGCACCGGGGAGCTGTTTTTT,CASSRILGGTGELFF
TRBJ1-4,.,.,TRBV10-3,TGTGCCATCAGCGGGGAGAAGGGTGAAAAACTGTTTTTT,CAISGEKGEKLFF
TRBJ2-7,.,.,TRBV27,TGTGCCAGCAGTTCTTACAACGCCGCCTACGAGCAGTACTTC,CASSSYNAAYEQYF
TRBJ1-1,.,TRBD1,TRBV7-9,TGTGCCAGCAGCTTGGGGACAGGGGACTTCGAAGCTTTCTTT,CASSLGTGDFEAFF
TRBJ2-7,few,.,TRBV7-2,TGTGCCAGCAGCTTAGTCAGGGTATCTGGCGAGCAGTACTTC,CASSLVRVSGEQYF
TRBJ2-5,.,TRBD2,TRBV9,TGTGCCAGCAGCGATTGGCTGCCTAGCGGGAGTCGTGTGGAGACCCAGTACTTC,CASSDWLPSGSRVETQYF
TRBJ1-1,once,.,TRBV7-9,TGTGCCAGCAGCTATCCGTGGGAGGGTCCGGAGGAAGCTTTCTTT,CASSYPWEGPEEAFF
TRBJ1-1,few,.,TRBV7-2,TGTGCCAGCAGCTTACAAGGGGCGACTGAAGCTTTCTTT,CASSLQGATEAFF
TRBJ2-1,.,TRBD2,TRBV9,TGTGCCAGCAGCGTAGCTGTGGGGCTAGCGGGGAAGGGTGAGCAGTTCTTC,CASSVAVGLAGKGEQFF